This T cell receptor (beta chain) was recorded in a study of blood T cell repertoires in COVID-19. Study-wide context: Samples representing acute and convalescent COVID-19 were sourced from the United States, Italy and Spain. The analysed material was cDNA or gDNA that came from T cells, B-cell-depleted T cells, or PBMCs.

Per the original data handling: Amplification with reference gene primers provided the estimates of nucleated cell counts. Libraries were prepared by immunoSEQ multiplex PCR; TCRdb keeps only in-frame clonotypes and omits some of them. The DNA was the basis for D and trimming; V, J and clone size are from that table. The top ten hold under 7% of the sample, which has roughly 160,000 clones, around 83% seen once. CDR1 SGHVS and CDR2 FNYEAQ come from the germline V gene. The CDR3 contains 12 residues. V was shortened by 2 bases and J by 7 bases, with 8 bases between the two germline ends. Patients of the Seattle cohort, enrolled during active infection, were followed longitudinally. This clone was detected only once.

This clonotype originated in a woman in her fifties or sixties with COVID-19, enrolled during active disease. The specimen sequenced was peripheral blood. The V gene is TRBV7-6, the J gene TRBJ1-1; D gene uncertain. The CDR3 nucleotides read TGTGCCAGCAGCTTAAGAGCTGGTGAAGCTTTCTTT. Translating it yields CASSLRAGEAFF.